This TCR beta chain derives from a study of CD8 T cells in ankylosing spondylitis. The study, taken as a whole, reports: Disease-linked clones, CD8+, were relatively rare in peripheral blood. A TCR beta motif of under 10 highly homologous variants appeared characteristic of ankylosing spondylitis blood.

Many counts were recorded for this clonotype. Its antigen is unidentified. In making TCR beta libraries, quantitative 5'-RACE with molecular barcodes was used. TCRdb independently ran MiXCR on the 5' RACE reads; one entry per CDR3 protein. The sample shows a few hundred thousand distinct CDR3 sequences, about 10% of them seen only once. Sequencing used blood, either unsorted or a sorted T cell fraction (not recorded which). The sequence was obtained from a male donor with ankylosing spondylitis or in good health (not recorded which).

The DNA of the CDR3 is TGTGCCACCAGCAGAGCCCGGGTGGATACGCAGTATTTT. It yields the protein CATSRARVDTQYF. This chain uses TRBV15 with TRBJ2-3; D not resolved. Germline V gives CDR1 LNHNV, CDR2 YYDKDF (reference sequence). The CDR3 is 13 residues long. Trimming removed 1 base from V and 6 bases from J, with 8 bases in between.